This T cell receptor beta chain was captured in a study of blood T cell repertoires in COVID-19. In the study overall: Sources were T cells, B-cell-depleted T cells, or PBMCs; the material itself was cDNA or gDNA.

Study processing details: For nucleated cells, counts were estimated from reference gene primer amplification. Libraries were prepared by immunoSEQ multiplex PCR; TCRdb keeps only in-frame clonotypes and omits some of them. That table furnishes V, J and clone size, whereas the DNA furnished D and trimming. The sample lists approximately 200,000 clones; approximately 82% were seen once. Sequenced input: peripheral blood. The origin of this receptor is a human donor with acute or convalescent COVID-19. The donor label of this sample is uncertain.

CDR3 sequence (DNA): TGCGCCAGCAGCTTGGAGCCAGGGCCTTCCTACGAGCAGTACTTC. This gives the protein CASSLEPGPSYEQYF. The chain employs TRBV5-1 and TRBJ2-7, with D possibly matching TRBD1 (5 bases). The CDR3 length is 15 residues. V was cut by 0 bases and J by 1 base, with 11 bases left in between. Germline V gene sequence: CDR1 SGHRS, CDR2 YFSETQ.